Below are 18 T cell receptor beta chains sequenced from a single sample in a study of blood T cell repertoires in COVID-19. Generated by immunoSEQ multiplex PCR, the TCRdb table keeps only in-frame clones and is missing some. Among 180,000 or so clones listed, roughly four fifths were seen once. The sequenced material came from peripheral blood. The receptors come from a woman aged 40 to 50 with COVID-19, enrolled during active disease.

This chain connects TRBV7-8 to TRBJ1-4; tentatively, D is TRBD1 (5 bases). V lost 1 base, J lost 7 bases, and 10 bases lay in between. The length of the CDR3 is 14 residues. Germline V gives CDR1 SGHVS, CDR2 FQNEAQ. The CDR3 DNA reads as TGTGCCAGCAGCTTAGACGGAGGGGTTGAAAAACTGTTTTTT. Translating it yields CASSLDGGVEKLFF.

The rearrangement joins TRBV15 to TRBJ2-1; 8 bases fit TRBD2. V lost 0 bases and J lost 9; bases outside the gene matches: 4. This CDR3 comprises 14 residues. Germline CDR1 and CDR2: LNHNV and YYDKDF (reference sequence). The CDR3 sequence is CATSRDRGGREQFF. The CDR3 DNA reads as TGTGCCACCAGCAGAGATCGGGGGGGGCGTGAGCAGTTCTTC.

The chain has TRBV4-1 and TRBJ1-3; 8 bases map to TRBD1. V trimming: 2 bases; J trimming: 2 bases; junction bases outside the gene matches: 2. CDR1 and CDR2 from the germline V gene are MGHRA and YSYEKL. The CDR3 totals 15 residues. As DNA, the CDR3 is TGCGCCAGCAGCCAAACGACAGGGGCTGGAAACACCATATATTTT. This translates into CASSQTTGAGNTIYF.

The CDR3 region is CASGSEETVNYTF. As DNA, the CDR3 is TGTGCTAGTGGTTCTGAAGAGACAGTGAACTACACCTTC. V and J are TRBV12-5 and TRBJ1-2; TRBD1 is a possible D gene (5 bases). Germline values: CDR1 LGHNT, CDR2 FRNRAP. V was shortened by 4 bases and J by 10 bases, with 16 bases between the two germline ends. CDR3 size: 13 residues.

In regard to this clone: One end of the junction fails to match germline, which may point to a read error. This sequence joins TRBV7-7 and TRBJ2-1, with D possibly being TRBD2 (6 bases). This CDR3 contains 15 residues. Germline V gene sequence: CDR1 SSHAT, CDR2 FNYEAQ (reference sequence). This chain's CDR3 is CASSLGTSKYNEQFF. The CDR3 DNA reads as TGTGCTAGCAGCTTAGGAACTAGCAAGTACAATGAGCAGTTCTTC.

The V gene is TRBV18, the J gene TRBJ2-1; 7 bases fit TRBD1. The trim removed 3 bases at V and 8 bases at J, leaving 13 bases unmatched. Germline loops: CDR1 KGHSH, CDR2 LQKENI. There are 16 residues in the CDR3. The CDR3, as DNA: TGTGCCAGCTCACCCCCAGGTAAGGGGGCGGGTGATGAGCAGTTCTTC. The encoded protein is CASSPPGKGAGDEQFF.

V usage is TRBV7-8 and J usage is TRBJ1-4; D unresolved. The CDR3 runs 18 residues. Per the germline V gene, CDR1 is SGHVS and CDR2 is FQNEAQ. Deletions cut 2 bases from V and 0 bases from J, with 16 bases between. CDR3 amino acids: CASSLKAVLTPTNEKLFF. CDR3 in DNA: TGTGCCAGCAGCTTAAAGGCGGTGCTCACCCCAACTAATGAAAAACTGTTTTTT.

The chain employs TRBV24-1 and TRBJ2-1, with 11 bases fitting TRBD2. V lost 4 bases to trimming and J lost 7 bases; unmatched junction nucleotides: 8. Germline V lookup: CDR1 KGHDR, CDR2 SFDVKD. This CDR3 is 16 amino acids long. CDR3 protein: CATSERTSGQRNEQFF. The CDR3 nucleotides read TGTGCCACCAGTGAACGGACTAGCGGGCAACGGAATGAGCAGTTCTTC.

The J gene is TRBJ1-3, the V gene TRBV30; TRBD1 matches 8 bases. V lost 0 bases, J lost 4 bases, and 14 bases stayed unmatched. CDR3 size: 18 residues. The germline V gene has CDR1 GTSNPN and CDR2 SVGIG (reference sequence). Here the CDR3 reads CAWSVFRWDRSVGNTIYF. CDR3 DNA sequence: TGTGCCTGGAGTGTATTTCGGTGGGACAGGTCGGTGGGAAACACCATATATTTT.

This chain uses TRBV6-6 with TRBJ2-1; D is ambiguous. The CDR3 covers 15 residues. The V end lost 2 bases, the J end lost 5 bases, and 13 bases lay between the germline ends. CDR1 MNHNY and CDR2 SVGAGI come from the germline V gene (reference sequence). DNA of the CDR3: TGTGCCAGCAGTTACCTTGGAGAGAGTAACAATGAGCAGTTCTTC. This translates into CASSYLGESNNEQFF.

The chain joins TRBV19 to TRBJ2-1; a possible D gene is TRBD1 (5 bases). CDR1 and CDR2 (germline): LNHDA, SQIVND (reference sequence). The CDR3 has 13 amino acids. V was cut by 7 bases and J by 7 bases, with 14 bases left in between. The CDR3 reads CASKGAGQNEQFF. CDR3 DNA sequence: TGTGCCAGTAAAGGGGCAGGGCAGAATGAGCAGTTCTTC.

This clone was observed a handful of times. The chain couples TRBV30 to TRBJ2-1, with 8 bases identical to TRBD1. The trim removed 1 base at V and 4 bases at J, leaving 6 bases unmatched. There are 15 residues in the CDR3. Germline V lookup: CDR1 GTSNPN, CDR2 SVGIG (reference sequence). The chain's CDR3 is CAWSAGTGDYNEQFF. The CDR3 DNA is TGTGCCTGGAGTGCTGGGACAGGAGATTACAATGAGCAGTTCTTC.

The chain uses TRBV18 and TRBJ2-5, with D possibly matching TRBD2 (6 bases). CDR1 and CDR2 from the germline V gene are KGHSH and LQKENI. V gave up 3 bases and J gave up 5 bases, with 16 bases separating them. The CDR3 is 15 residues long. The CDR3 sequence: CASSPVPLGGETQYF. The CDR3 DNA reads TGTGCCAGCTCACCCGTCCCCCTAGGAGGGGAGACCCAGTACTTC.

This chain links TRBV27 with TRBJ2-3, with a tentative D call TRBD2 (5 bases). The CDR3 sequence is 12 residues long. Trimming took 7 bases from V and 5 from J, leaving 10 bases between them. CDR1 and CDR2 (germline): MNHEY, SMNVEV (reference sequence). The CDR3 sequence is CASKTGGDTQYF. The CDR3 DNA reads TGTGCCAGCAAAACCGGAGGAGATACGCAGTATTTT.

The chain employs TRBV6-5 and TRBJ1-2; TRBD1 matches 7 bases. With V trimmed by 6 bases and J by 4 bases, 8 bases remained unmatched. This CDR3 is built from 14 residues. CDR1 and CDR2 (germline): MNHEY, SVGAGI. This chain's CDR3 is CASRTTGQSYGYTF. The CDR3 DNA is TGTGCCAGCAGGACCACGGGACAGTCCTATGGCTACACCTTC.

This clone appeared once. V usage is TRBV30 and J usage is TRBJ2-2, with 7 nucleotides matching TRBD1. The CDR3 covers 14 residues. Germline lookup yields CDR1 GTSNPN and CDR2 SVGIG (reference sequence). V lost 3 bases, J lost 3 bases, and 4 bases stayed unmatched. CDR3 nucleotide sequence: TGTGCCTGGAGGCGACAGGGCCACACCGGGGAGCTGTTTTTT. Translation: CAWRRQGHTGELFF.

The chain carries TRBV19 and TRBJ1-5, with 10 nucleotides matching TRBD1. Unmatched junction bases numbered 13, after V lost 6 bases and J lost 2 bases. This CDR3 is built from 18 residues. Germline V gene sequence: CDR1 LNHDA, CDR2 SQIVND (reference sequence). The CDR3 nucleotides read TGTGCCAGTAGCACAAGGGCCTGGGACAGGGGTGGCAATCAGCCCCAGCATTTT. It encodes CASSTRAWDRGGNQPQHF.

The CDR3 protein is CASGLVLPGELFF. CDR3 DNA: TGTGCTAGTGGTTTGGTACTACCCGGGGAGCTGTTTTTT. J is TRBJ2-2 and V is TRBV12-5; D remains unclear. The CDR3 is made up of 13 amino acids. V was clipped by 0 bases and J by 6 bases, with 5 bases between them. Germline V gene lookup returns CDR1 LGHNT and CDR2 FRNRAP.